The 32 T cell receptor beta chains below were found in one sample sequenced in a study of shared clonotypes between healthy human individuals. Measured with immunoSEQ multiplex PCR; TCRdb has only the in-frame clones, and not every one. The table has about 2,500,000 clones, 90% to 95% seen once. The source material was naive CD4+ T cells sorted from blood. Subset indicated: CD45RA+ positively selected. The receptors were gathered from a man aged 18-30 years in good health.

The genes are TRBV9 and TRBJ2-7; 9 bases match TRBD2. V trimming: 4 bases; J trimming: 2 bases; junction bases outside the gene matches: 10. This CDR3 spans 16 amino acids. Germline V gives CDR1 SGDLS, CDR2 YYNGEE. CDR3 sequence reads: CASSSSGGGAAYEQYF. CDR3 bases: TGTGCCAGCAGCTCCTCGGGCGGGGGGGCAGCCTACGAGCAGTACTTC. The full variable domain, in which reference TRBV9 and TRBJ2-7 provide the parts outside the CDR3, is DSGVTQTPKHLITATGQRVTLRCSPRSGDLSVYWYQQSLDQGLQFLIQYYNGEERAKGNILERFSAQQFPDLHSELNLSSLELGDSALYFCASSSSGGGAAYEQYFGPGTRLTVT.

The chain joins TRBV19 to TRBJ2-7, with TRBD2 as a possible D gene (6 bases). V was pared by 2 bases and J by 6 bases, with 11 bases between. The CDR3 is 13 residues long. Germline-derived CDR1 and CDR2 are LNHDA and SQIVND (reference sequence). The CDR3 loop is CASSIILEGEQYF. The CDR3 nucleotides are TGTGCCAGTAGTATAATCCTGGAGGGCGAGCAGTACTTC.

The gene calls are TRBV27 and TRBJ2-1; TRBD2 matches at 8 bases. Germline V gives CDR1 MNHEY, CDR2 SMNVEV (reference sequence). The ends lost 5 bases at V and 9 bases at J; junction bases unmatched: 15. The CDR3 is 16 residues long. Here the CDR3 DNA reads TGTGCCAGCAGTGAGACCGGGACTAGTGTTTTTGCTGAGCAGTTCTTC. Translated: CASSETGTSVFAEQFF.

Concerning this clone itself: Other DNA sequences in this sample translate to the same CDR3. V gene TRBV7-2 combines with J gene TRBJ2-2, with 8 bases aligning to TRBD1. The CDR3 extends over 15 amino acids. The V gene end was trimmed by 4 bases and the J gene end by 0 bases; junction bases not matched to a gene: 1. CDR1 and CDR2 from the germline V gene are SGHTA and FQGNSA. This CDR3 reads CASSSGQANTGELFF. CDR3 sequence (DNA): TGTGCCAGCAGCTCGGGACAGGCGAACACCGGGGAGCTGTTTTTT.

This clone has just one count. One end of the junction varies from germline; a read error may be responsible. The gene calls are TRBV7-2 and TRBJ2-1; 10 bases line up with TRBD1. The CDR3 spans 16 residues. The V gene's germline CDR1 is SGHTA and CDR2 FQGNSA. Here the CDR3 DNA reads TGTGCCAGCAGCCTAGCCGGGACAGGGGTACGAAATGAGCAGTTCTTC. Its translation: CASSLAGTGVRNEQFF.

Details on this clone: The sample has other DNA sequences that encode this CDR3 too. CDR3 DNA sequence: TGCAGTGCTAGACCCGACTACGAGCAGTACTTC. This sequence encodes CSARPDYEQYF. V is TRBV20-1 and J is TRBJ2-7; D is ambiguous. This CDR3 spans 11 amino acids. Germline CDR1 DFQATT, CDR2 SNEGSKA (reference sequence). Trimming left V 2 bases short and J 3 bases short, with 5 bases between.

This chain's CDR3 is CAWSVLQGEDEQYF. Written as DNA, the CDR3 is TGTGCCTGGAGTGTACTACAGGGGGAAGACGAGCAGTACTTC. The chain combines TRBV30 with TRBJ2-7, with 8 bases aligning to TRBD1. V was pared by 0 bases and J by 5 bases, with 6 bases of the junction left unmatched. This CDR3 is built from 14 residues. Germline CDR1 GTSNPN, CDR2 SVGIG (reference sequence).

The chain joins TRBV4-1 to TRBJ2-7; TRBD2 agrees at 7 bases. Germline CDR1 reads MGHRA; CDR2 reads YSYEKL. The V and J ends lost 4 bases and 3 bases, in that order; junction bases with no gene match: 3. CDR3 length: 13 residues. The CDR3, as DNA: TGCGCCAGCAGCCGGGGGGGAATCTACGAGCAGTACTTC. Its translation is CASSRGGIYEQYF.

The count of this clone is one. This CDR3 is CASSPVTGTTNEKLFF. In DNA, the CDR3 is TGTGCCAGCTCACCAGTCACAGGCACAACTAATGAAAAACTGTTTTTT. This chain joins TRBV18 and TRBJ1-4, with D perhaps TRBD1 (5 bases). V was trimmed by 2 bases and J by 0 bases, leaving 10 bases between them. This CDR3 contains 16 residues. CDR1 and CDR2 from the germline V gene are KGHSH and LQKENI.

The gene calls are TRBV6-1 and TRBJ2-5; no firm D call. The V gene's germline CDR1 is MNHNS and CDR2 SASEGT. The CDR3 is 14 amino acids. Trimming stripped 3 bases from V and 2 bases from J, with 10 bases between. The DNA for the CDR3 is TGTGCCAGCAGTGAGGCAGCCCCTCAAGAGACCCAGTACTTC. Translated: CASSEAAPQETQYF.

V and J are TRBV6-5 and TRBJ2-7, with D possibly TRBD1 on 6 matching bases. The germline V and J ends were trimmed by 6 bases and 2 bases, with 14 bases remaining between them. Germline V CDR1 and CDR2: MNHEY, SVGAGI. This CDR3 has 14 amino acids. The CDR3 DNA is TGTGCCAGCAGAGACCACAGGGATACCTACGAGCAGTACTTC. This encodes CASRDHRDTYEQYF.

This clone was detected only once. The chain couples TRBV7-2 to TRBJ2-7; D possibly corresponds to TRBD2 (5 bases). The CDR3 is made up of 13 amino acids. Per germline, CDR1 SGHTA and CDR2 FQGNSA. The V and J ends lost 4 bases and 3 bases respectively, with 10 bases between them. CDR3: CASSWAGIYEQYF. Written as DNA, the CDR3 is TGTGCCAGCAGCTGGGCCGGGATCTACGAGCAGTACTTC.

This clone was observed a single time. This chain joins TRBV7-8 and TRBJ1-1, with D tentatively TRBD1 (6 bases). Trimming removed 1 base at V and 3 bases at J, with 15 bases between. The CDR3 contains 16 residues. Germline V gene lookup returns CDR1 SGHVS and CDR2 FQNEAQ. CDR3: CASSLEGGGYDTEAFF. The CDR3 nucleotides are TGTGCCAGCAGCTTAGAGGGGGGGGGATACGACACTGAAGCTTTCTTT.

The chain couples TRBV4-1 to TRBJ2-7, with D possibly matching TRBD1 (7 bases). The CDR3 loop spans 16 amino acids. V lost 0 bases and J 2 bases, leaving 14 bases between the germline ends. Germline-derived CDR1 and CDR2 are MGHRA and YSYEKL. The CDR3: CASSQEGGTDPYEQYF. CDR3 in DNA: TGCGCCAGCAGCCAAGAAGGGGGGACAGACCCCTACGAGCAGTACTTC.

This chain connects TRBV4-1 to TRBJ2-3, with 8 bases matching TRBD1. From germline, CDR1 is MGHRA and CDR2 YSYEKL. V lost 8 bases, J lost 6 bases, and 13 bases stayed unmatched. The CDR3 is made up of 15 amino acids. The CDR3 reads CASLLGQGVMDTQYF. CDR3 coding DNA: TGCGCCAGCCTTTTAGGACAGGGCGTGATGGATACGCAGTATTTT.

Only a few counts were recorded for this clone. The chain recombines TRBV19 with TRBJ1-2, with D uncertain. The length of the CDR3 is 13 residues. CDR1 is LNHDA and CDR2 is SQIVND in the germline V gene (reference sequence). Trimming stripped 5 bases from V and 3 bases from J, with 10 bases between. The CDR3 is CASSPTTDYGYTF. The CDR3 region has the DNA TGTGCCAGTAGTCCGACAACTGACTATGGCTACACCTTC.

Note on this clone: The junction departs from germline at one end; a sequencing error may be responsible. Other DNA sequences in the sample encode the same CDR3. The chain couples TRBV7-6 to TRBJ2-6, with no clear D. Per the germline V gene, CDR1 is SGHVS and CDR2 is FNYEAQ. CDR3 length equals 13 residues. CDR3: CASSSSGANVLTF. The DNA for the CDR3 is TGTGCCAGTAGCTCCTCTGGGGCCAACGTCCTGACTTTC.

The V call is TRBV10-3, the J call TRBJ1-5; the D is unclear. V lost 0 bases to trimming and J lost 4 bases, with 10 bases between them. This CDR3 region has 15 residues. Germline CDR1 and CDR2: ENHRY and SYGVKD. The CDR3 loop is CAISESTPGNQPQHF. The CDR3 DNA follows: TGTGCCATCAGTGAGTCCACCCCGGGTAATCAGCCCCAGCATTTT.

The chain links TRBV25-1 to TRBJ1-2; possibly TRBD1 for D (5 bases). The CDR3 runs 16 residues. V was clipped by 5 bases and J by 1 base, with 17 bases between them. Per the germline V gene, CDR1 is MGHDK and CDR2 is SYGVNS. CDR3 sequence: CASSRSTGRFNYGYTF. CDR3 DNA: TGTGCCAGCAGTCGATCGACGGGGCGCTTTAACTATGGCTACACCTTC.

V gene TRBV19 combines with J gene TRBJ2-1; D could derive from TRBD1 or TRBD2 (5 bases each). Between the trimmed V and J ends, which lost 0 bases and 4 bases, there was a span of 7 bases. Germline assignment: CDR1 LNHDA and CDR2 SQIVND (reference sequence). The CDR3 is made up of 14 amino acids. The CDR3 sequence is CASSIDGTYNEQFF. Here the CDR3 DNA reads TGTGCCAGTAGTATAGACGGGACGTACAATGAGCAGTTCTTC.

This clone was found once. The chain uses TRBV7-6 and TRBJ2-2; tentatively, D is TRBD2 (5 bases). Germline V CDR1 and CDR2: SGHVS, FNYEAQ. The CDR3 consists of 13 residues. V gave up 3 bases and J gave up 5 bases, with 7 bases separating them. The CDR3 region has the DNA TGTGCCAGCAGCTTCCCGGGGACCGGGGAGCTGTTTTTT. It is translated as CASSFPGTGELFF.

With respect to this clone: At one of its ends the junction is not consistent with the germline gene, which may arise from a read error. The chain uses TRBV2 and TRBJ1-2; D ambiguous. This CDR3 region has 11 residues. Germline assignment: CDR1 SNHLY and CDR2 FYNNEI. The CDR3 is CASSERLGVIF. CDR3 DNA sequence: TGTGCCAGCAGTGAAAGGCTTGGAGTCATTTTC.

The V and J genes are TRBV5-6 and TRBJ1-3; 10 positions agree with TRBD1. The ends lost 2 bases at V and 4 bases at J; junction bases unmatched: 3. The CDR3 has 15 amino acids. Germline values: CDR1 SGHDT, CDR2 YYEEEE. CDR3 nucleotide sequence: TGTGCCAGCAGCTTCGACAGGGGGCGAGGAAACACCATATATTTT. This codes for CASSFDRGRGNTIYF.

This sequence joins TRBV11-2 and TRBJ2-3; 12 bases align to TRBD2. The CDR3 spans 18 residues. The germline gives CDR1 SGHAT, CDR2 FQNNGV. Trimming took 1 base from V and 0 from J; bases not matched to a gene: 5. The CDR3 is CASSLGASGGGSTDTQYF. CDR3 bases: TGTGCCAGCAGCTTAGGGGCTAGCGGGGGGGGCAGCACAGATACGCAGTATTTT.

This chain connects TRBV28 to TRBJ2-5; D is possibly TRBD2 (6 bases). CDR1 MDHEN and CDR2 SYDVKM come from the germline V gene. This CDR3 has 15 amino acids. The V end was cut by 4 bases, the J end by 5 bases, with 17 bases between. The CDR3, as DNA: TGTGCCAGCAGTTCCTCCCGGGGGAACCGGGAGACCCAGTACTTC. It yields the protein CASSSSRGNRETQYF.

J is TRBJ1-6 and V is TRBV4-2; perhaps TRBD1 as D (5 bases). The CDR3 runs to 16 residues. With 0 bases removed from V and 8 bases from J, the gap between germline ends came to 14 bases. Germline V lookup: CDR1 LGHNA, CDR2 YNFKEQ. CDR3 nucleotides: TGTGCCAGCAGCCAAGACTCGGGGACCAATTATTCACCCCTCCACTTT. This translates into CASSQDSGTNYSPLHF.

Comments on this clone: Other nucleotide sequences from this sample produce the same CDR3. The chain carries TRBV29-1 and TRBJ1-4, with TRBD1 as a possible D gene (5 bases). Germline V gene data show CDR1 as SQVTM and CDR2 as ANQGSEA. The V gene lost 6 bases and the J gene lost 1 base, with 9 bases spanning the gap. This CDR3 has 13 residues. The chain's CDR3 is CSVDQGTNEKLFF. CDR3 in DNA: TGCAGCGTCGATCAGGGAACTAATGAAAAACTGTTTTTT.

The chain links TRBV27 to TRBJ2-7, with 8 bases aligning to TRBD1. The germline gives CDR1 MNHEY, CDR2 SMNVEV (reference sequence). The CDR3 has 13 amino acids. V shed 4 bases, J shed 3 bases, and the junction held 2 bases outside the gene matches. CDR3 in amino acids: CASSSTGVYEQYF. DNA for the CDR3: TGTGCCAGCAGTTCGACAGGGGTCTACGAGCAGTACTTC.

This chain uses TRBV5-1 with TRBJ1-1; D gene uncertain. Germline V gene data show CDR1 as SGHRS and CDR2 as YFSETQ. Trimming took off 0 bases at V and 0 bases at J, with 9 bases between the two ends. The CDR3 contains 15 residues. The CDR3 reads CASSLEPVMNTEAFF. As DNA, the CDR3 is TGCGCCAGCAGCTTGGAACCGGTTATGAACACTGAAGCTTTCTTT.

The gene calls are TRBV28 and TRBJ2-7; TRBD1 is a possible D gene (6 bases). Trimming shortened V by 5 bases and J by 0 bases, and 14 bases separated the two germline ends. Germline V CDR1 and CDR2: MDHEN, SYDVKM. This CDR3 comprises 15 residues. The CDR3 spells CASSVYRAGSYEQYF. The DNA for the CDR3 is TGTGCCAGCAGTGTGTACAGGGCCGGCTCCTACGAGCAGTACTTC.

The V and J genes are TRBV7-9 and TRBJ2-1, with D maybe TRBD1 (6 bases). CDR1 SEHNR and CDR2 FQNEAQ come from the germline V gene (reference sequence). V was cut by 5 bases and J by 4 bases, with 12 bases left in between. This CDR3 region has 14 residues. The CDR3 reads CASSAFGTYNEQFF. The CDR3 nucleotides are TGTGCCAGCAGCGCCTTCGGGACATACAATGAGCAGTTCTTC.

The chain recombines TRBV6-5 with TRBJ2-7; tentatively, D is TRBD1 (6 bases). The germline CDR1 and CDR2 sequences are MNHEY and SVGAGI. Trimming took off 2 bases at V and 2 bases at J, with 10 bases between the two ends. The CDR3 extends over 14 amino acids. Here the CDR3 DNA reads TGTGCCAGCAGTTACCTGGACAGTACCTACGAGCAGTACTTC. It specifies CASSYLDSTYEQYF.